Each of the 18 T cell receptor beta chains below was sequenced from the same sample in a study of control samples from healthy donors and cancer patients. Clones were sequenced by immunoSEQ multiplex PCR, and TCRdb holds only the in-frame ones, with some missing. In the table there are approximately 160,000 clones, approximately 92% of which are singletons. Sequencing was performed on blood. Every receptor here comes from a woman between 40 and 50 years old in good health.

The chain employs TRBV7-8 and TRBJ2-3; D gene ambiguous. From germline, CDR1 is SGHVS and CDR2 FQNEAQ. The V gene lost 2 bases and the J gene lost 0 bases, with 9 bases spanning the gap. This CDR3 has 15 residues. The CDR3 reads CASSLFQRSTDTQYF. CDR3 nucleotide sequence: TGTGCCAGCAGCTTATTTCAGAGAAGCACAGATACGCAGTATTTT.

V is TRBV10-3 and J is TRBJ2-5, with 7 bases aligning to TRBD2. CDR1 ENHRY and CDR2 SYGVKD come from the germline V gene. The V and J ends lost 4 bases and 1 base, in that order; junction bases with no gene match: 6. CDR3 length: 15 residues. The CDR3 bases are TGTGCCATCAGTGGGGGACTACACATCCAAGAGACCCAGTACTTC. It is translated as CAISGGLHIQETQYF.

CDR3 sequence reads: CASSWGPSGDNEQFF. The CDR3 bases are TGCGCCAGCAGCTGGGGACCTTCGGGGGACAATGAGCAGTTCTTC. The rearrangement uses TRBV5-1 and TRBJ2-1; TRBD2 is a possible D gene (6 bases). The CDR3 length is 15 residues. From germline, CDR1 is SGHRS and CDR2 YFSETQ. The ends were cut back, 3 bases at V and 5 bases at J, with 15 bases in the middle.

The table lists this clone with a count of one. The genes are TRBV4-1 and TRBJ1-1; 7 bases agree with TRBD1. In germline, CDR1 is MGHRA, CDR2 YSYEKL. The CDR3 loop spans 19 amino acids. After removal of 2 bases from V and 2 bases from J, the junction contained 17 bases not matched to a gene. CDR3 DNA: TGCGCCAGCAGCCAAATGGGGTCCCATAACAGGGGCGGAAACACTGAAGCTTTCTTT. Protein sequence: CASSQMGSHNRGGNTEAFF.

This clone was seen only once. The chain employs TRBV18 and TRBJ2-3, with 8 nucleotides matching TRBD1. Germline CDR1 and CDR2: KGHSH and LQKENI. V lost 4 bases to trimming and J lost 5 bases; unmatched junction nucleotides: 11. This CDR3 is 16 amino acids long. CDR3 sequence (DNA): TGTGCCAGCTCACTGGACAGGGCCCGAGGGATAGATACGCAGTATTTT. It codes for CASSLDRARGIDTQYF.

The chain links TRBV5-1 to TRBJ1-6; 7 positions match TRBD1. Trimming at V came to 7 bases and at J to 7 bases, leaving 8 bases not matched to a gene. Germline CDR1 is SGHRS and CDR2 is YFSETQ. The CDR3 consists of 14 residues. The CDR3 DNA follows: TGCGCCAGCTCCGAGACAGGGATCAATTCACCCCTCCACTTT. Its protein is CASSETGINSPLHF.

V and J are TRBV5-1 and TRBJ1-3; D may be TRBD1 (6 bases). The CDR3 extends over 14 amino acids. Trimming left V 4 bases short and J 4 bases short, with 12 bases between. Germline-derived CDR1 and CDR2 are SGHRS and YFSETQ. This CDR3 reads CASSQDRVGNTIYF. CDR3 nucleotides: TGCGCCAGCAGCCAGGACAGAGTGGGAAACACCATATATTTT.

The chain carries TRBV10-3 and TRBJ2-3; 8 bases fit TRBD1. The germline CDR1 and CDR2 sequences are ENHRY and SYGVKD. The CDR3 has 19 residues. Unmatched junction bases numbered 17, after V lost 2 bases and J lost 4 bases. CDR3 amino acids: CAISERTSGRGLSADTQYF. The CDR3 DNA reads TGTGCCATCAGTGAGCGGACCTCCGGCAGGGGGCTGTCTGCAGATACGCAGTATTTT.

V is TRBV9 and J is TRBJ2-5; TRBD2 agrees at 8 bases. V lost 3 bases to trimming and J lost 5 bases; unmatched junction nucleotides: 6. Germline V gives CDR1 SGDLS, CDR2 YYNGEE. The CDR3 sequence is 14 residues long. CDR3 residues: CASSEAGARETQYF. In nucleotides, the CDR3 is TGTGCCAGCAGCGAAGCGGGGGCCAGGGAGACCCAGTACTTC.

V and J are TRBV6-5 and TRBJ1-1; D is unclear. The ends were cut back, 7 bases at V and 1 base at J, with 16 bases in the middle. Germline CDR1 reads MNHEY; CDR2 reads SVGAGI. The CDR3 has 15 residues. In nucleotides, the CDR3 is TGTGCCAGCACTGCCTTGGGCCGATCGAACACTGAAGCTTTCTTT. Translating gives CASTALGRSNTEAFF.

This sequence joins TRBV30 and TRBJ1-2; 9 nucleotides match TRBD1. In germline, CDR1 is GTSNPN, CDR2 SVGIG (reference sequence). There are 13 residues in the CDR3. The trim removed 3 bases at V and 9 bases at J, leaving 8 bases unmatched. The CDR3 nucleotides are TGTGCCTGGAGCCCGGGACAGGGCCTGCGCTACACCTTC. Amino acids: CAWSPGQGLRYTF.

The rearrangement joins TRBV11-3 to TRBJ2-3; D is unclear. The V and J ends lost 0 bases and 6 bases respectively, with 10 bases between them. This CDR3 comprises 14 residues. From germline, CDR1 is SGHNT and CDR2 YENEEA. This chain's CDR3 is CASSLDLRLDTQYF. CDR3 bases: TGTGCCAGCAGCTTAGATCTACGGTTGGATACGCAGTATTTT.

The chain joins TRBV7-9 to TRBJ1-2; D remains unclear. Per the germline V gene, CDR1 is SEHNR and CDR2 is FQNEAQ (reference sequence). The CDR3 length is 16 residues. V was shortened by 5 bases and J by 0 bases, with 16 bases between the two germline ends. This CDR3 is CASSTGPGVTNYGYTF. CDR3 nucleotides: TGTGCCAGCAGCACCGGACCGGGTGTAACTAACTATGGCTACACCTTC.

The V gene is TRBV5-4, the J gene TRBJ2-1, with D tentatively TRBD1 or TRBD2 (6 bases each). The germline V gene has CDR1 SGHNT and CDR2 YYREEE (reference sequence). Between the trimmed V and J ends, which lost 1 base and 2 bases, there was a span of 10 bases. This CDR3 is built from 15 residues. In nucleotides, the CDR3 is TGTGCCAGCAGCTTGAAGGGGGGCACCTACAATGAGCAGTTCTTC. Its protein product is CASSLKGGTYNEQFF. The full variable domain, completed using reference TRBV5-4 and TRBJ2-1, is ETGVTQSPTHLIKTRGQQVTLRCSSQSGHNTVSWYQQALGQGPQFIFQYYREEENGRGNFPPRFSGLQFPNYSSELNVNALELDDSALYLCASSLKGGTYNEQFFGPGTRLTVL.

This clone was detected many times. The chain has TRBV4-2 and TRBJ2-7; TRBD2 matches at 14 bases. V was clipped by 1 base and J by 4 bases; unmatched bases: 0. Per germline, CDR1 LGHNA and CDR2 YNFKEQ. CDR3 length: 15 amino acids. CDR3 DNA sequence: TGTGCCAGCAGCCAAGGACTAGCGGGGGGGTACGAGCAGTACTTC. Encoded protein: CASSQGLAGGYEQYF.

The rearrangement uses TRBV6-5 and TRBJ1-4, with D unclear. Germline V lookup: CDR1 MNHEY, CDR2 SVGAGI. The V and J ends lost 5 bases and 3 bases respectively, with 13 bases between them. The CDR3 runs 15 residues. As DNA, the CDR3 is TGTGCCAGCAGTCTCATTTTCAGCGCTAATGAAAAACTGTTTTTT. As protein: CASSLIFSANEKLFF.

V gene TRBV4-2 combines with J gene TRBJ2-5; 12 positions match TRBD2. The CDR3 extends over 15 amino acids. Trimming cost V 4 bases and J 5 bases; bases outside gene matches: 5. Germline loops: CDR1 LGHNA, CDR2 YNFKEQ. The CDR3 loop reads CASSPLAGGHETQYF. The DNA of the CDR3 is TGTGCCAGCAGCCCCCTAGCGGGGGGGCACGAGACCCAGTACTTC.

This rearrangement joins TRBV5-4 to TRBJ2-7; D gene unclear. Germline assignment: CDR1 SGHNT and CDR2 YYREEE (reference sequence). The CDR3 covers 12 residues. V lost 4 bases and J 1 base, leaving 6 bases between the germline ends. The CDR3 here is CASSRYSYEQYF. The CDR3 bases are TGTGCCAGCAGCCGGTATTCCTACGAGCAGTACTTC. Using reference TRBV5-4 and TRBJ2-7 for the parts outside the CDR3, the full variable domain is ETGVTQSPTHLIKTRGQQVTLRCSSQSGHNTVSWYQQALGQGPQFIFQYYREEENGRGNFPPRFSGLQFPNYSSELNVNALELDDSALYLCASSRYSYEQYFGPGTRLTVT.